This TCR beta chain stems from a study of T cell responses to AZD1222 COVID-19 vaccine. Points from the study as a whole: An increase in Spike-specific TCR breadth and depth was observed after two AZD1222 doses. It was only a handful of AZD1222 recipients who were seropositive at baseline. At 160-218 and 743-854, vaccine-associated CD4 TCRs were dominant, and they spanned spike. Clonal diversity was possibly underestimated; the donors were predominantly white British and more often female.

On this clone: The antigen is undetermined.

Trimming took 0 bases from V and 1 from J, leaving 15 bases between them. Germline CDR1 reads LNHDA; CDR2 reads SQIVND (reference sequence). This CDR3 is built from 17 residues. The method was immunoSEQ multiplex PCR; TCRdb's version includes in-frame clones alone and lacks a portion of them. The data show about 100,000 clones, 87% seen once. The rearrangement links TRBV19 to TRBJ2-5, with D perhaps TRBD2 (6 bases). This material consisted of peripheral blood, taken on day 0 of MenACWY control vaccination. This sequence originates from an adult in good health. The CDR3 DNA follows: TGTGCCAGTAGTATAGATTCAGGAGGGGTAATCCAAGAGACCCAGTACTTC. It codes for CASSIDSGGVIQETQYF.